Listed here are 19 T cell receptor beta chains from one sample, sequenced in a study of T-cell memory formation after mild COVID-19. MiXCR, applied by TCRdb to the 5' RACE reads, yields one record per CDR3 protein. The sample comprises 340,000 or so distinct CDR3 sequences, 10% to 15% of which are singletons, and about 20% rests with the top ten. The sequenced sample was PBMCs or a T cell subset sorted from them (not recorded which). These receptors were obtained from a man aged 18 to 29 who had mild COVID-19 (a few samples of this study predate the infection). Cell type and time point are not known.

This clonotype was detected ten times or more. The chain joins TRBV6-6 to TRBJ2-3; the D is unclear. Germline lookup yields CDR1 MNHNY and CDR2 SVGAGI (reference sequence). V was trimmed by 10 bases and J by 6 bases, leaving 14 bases between them. The CDR3 totals 12 residues. In DNA form, the CDR3 reads TGTGCCATCAAGTTAATATCGGATACGCAGTATTTT. It codes for CAIKLISDTQYF.

This sequence joins TRBV3-1 and TRBJ2-3; 14 nucleotides match TRBD2. The V segment lost 5 bases and the J segment 4 bases; nucleotides outside the gene matches: 5. From germline, CDR1 is LGHDT and CDR2 YNNKEL (reference sequence). CDR3 size: 16 residues. The CDR3 nucleotides are TGTGCCAGCAGCAACCGACTAGCGGGGGGGTCAGATACGCAGTATTTT. This encodes CASSNRLAGGSDTQYF.

This clonotype was detected only a few times. The V gene is TRBV5-1, the J gene TRBJ2-7; D not certain. Germline CDR1 reads SGHRS; CDR2 reads YFSETQ. V lost 0 bases to trimming and J lost 3 bases, with 7 bases between them. The CDR3 has 13 residues. The CDR3 bases are TGCGCCAGCAGCTTGGCCCCCAACTACGAGCAGTACGTC. Its protein is CASSLAPNYEQYV.

The J gene is TRBJ1-1, the V gene TRBV5-1; D not certain. V was pared by 10 bases and J by 4 bases, with 11 bases between. The CDR3 is 11 residues long. CDR1 and CDR2 from the germline V gene are SGHRS and YFSETQ. The CDR3 region is CAVQIGTEAFF. DNA of the CDR3: TGCGCCGTCCAGATCGGCACTGAAGCTTTCTTT.

About this clonotype: This could be a read error, since a much larger clone is one nucleotide away. This chain uses TRBV25-1 with TRBJ2-2, with D hard to call. Looked up from germline, CDR1 is MGHDK and CDR2 is SYGVNS. This CDR3 spans 13 amino acids. The ends were cut back, 6 bases at V and 1 base at J, with 6 bases in the middle. The CDR3 protein is CASRPGNTGELFF. The CDR3 DNA sequence: TGTGCCAGCAGACCGGGGAACACCGGGGAGCTGTTTTTT. Drawing the rest from reference TRBV25-1 and TRBJ2-2, the complete variable domain is EADIYQTPRYLVIGTGKKITLECSQTMGHDKMYWYQQDPGMELHLIHYSYGVNSTEKGDLSSESTVSRIRTEHFPLTLESARPSHTSQYLCASRPGNTGELFFGEGSRLTVL.

There are a few counts of this clonotype. The chain couples TRBV5-1 to TRBJ2-5; D may be TRBD2 (7 bases). The germline gives CDR1 SGHRS, CDR2 YFSETQ. V gave up 3 bases and J gave up 4 bases, with 10 bases separating them. This CDR3 region has 13 residues. This CDR3 is CASSWGGLETQYF. CDR3 coding DNA: TGCGCCAGCAGCTGGGGGGGCCTAGAGACCCAGTACTTC.

This clonotype is a singleton in its sample. The genes are TRBV12-3 or TRBV12-4 and TRBJ2-3; 11 nucleotides align to TRBD2. This CDR3 has 17 amino acids. With V trimmed by 0 bases and J by 7 bases, 9 bases remained unmatched. This CDR3 is CASSLAARTSGWNTQYF. CDR3 DNA sequence: TGTGCCAGCAGTTTAGCCGCCCGGACTAGCGGGTGGAATACGCAGTATTTT.

The chain combines TRBV11-2 with TRBJ2-1, with D tentatively TRBD1 or TRBD2 (6 bases each). This CDR3 contains 14 residues. Germline CDR1 SGHAT, CDR2 FQNNGV. V lost 1 base and J 7 bases, leaving 11 bases between the germline ends. The CDR3 region has the DNA TGTGCCAGCAGCTTAGGACTAGGGGGTAATGAGCAGTTCTTC. Protein: CASSLGLGGNEQFF.

The table lists this clonotype with many counts. The chain joins TRBV3-1 to TRBJ2-3, with TRBD2 as a possible D gene (5 bases). CDR1 is LGHDT, CDR2 YNNKEL, per germline (reference sequence). Trimming took 4 bases from V and 4 from J, leaving 15 bases between them. The CDR3 is 15 residues long. CDR3: CASSPRERLADTQYF. The DNA of the CDR3 is TGTGCCAGCAGCCCACGGGAACGGTTGGCAGATACGCAGTATTTT.

This clonotype was counted a few times. This chain links TRBV9 with TRBJ2-3; D is possibly TRBD1 (5 bases). This CDR3 contains 14 residues. Per the germline V gene, CDR1 is SGDLS and CDR2 is YYNGEE. V gave up 3 bases and J gave up 2 bases, with 10 bases separating them. CDR3 sequence: CASSGGPPTDTQYF. In DNA form, the CDR3 reads TGTGCCAGCAGCGGGGGCCCCCCCACAGATACGCAGTATTTT.

In this sample, this clonotype turned up many times. CDR3 nucleotides: TGTGCCAGCAGCCGGGACAGCTCCTACGAGCAGTACTTC. This encodes CASSRDSSYEQYF. This chain joins TRBV7-9 and TRBJ2-7; 7 positions match TRBD1. Germline assignment: CDR1 SEHNR and CDR2 FQNEAQ (reference sequence). Losses at the gene ends were 5 bases for V and 0 bases for J; bases not matched to a gene: 1. The CDR3 is 13 amino acids.

With respect to this clonotype: The junction shows a germline mismatch at one end, possibly a read error. V is TRBV14 and J is TRBJ2-5, with 7 bases fitting TRBD2. Looked up from germline, CDR1 is SGHDN and CDR2 is FVKESK. This CDR3 has 17 amino acids. CDR3: CASSQEPAGKVLETKYF. In nucleotides, the CDR3 is TGTGCCAGCAGCCAAGAACCAGCGGGGAAGGTATTGGAGACCAAGTACTTC.

V is TRBV7-9 and J is TRBJ1-1, with 9 nucleotides matching TRBD1. The CDR3 has 15 amino acids. CDR1 SEHNR and CDR2 FQNEAQ come from the germline V gene (reference sequence). Trimming took 5 bases from V and 5 from J; bases not matched to a gene: 9. CDR3 protein: CASSLRTGELTEAFF. The CDR3 DNA reads as TGTGCCAGCAGCCTGCGGACAGGGGAGTTAACTGAAGCTTTCTTT.

V is TRBV6-5 and J is TRBJ1-1, with 8 bases identical to TRBD1. Germline-derived CDR1 and CDR2 are MNHEY and SVGAGI. CDR3 length: 15 amino acids. The V gene end was trimmed by 7 bases and the J gene end by 5 bases; junction bases not matched to a gene: 12. The CDR3 DNA reads TGTGCCAGCATCTTCTTAAACAGGGGGAGGACTGAAGCTTTCTTT. Encoded protein: CASIFLNRGRTEAFF.

The chain couples TRBV7-9 to TRBJ2-7, with D maybe TRBD1 (6 bases). CDR3 length: 14 residues. Between the trimmed V and J ends, which lost 5 bases and 1 base, there was a span of 12 bases. CDR1 and CDR2 from the germline V gene are SEHNR and FQNEAQ (reference sequence). CDR3 residues: CASSTTQGSYEQYV. CDR3 nucleotide sequence: TGTGCCAGCAGCACCACACAGGGTTCCTACGAGCAGTACGTC.

The genes are TRBV28 and TRBJ2-2, with 7 bases that match TRBD2. This CDR3 region has 15 residues. Germline values: CDR1 MDHEN, CDR2 SYDVKM. Trimming removed 6 bases from V and 5 bases from J; junction bases left unmatched: 9. CDR3 region: CASSYSGPPTGELFF. In DNA, the CDR3 is TGTGCCAGCAGCTATAGCGGGCCCCCAACCGGGGAGCTGTTTTTT. Full variable domain (outside the CDR3, taken from reference TRBV28 and TRBJ2-2): DVKVTQSSRYLVKRTGEKVFLECVQDMDHENMFWYRQDPGLGLRLIYFSYDVKMKEKGDIPEGYSVSREKKERFSLILESASTNQTSMYLCASSYSGPPTGELFFGEGSRLTVL.

The V call is TRBV4-1, the J call TRBJ1-1; D is perhaps TRBD1 (6 bases). The CDR3 length is 17 residues. Germline V lookup: CDR1 MGHRA, CDR2 YSYEKL. V lost 1 base and J lost 0, with 15 bases in between. CDR3: CASSQGTSRGLNTEAFF. The CDR3 coding sequence is TGCGCCAGCAGCCAAGGAACATCCAGGGGATTGAACACTGAAGCTTTCTTT.

The chain employs TRBV20-1 and TRBJ2-2; 9 positions agree with TRBD1. J lost 4 bases, V lost 3 bases, and 6 bases had no gene match. This CDR3 has 15 residues. CDR1 and CDR2 from the germline V gene are DFQATT and SNEGSKA (reference sequence). DNA of the CDR3: TGCAGTGCTAGTGACAGGGGGTCGGGCACCGGGGAGCTGTTTTTT. This gives the protein CSASDRGSGTGELFF.

Turning to this clonotype: Possible read error: a much larger clone is one base away. V is TRBV5-1 and J is TRBJ2-3; D unresolved. The CDR3 sequence is 12 residues long. CDR1 is SGHRS, CDR2 YFSETQ, per germline. The germline V and J ends were trimmed by 3 bases and 1 base, with 3 bases remaining between them. The CDR3 reads CASSWRTDTQYF. The CDR3 DNA reads TGCGCCAGCAGCTGGCGCACAGATACGCAGTATTTT.